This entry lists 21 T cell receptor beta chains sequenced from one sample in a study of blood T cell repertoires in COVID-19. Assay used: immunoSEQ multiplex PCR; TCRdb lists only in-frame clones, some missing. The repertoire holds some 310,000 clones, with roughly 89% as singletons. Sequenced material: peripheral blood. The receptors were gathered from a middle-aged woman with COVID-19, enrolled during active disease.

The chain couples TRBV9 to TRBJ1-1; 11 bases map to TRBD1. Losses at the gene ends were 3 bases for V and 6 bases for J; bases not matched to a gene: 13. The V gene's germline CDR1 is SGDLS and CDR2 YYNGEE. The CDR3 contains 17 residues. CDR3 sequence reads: CASSDKDRGHQRAEAFF. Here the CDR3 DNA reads TGTGCCAGCAGCGATAAGGACAGGGGGCATCAGAGGGCTGAAGCTTTCTTT. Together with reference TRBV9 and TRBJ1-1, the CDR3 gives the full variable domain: DSGVTQTPKHLITATGQRVTLRCSPRSGDLSVYWYQQSLDQGLQFLIQYYNGEERAKGNILERFSAQQFPDLHSELNLSSLELGDSALYFCASSDKDRGHQRAEAFFGQGTRLTVV.

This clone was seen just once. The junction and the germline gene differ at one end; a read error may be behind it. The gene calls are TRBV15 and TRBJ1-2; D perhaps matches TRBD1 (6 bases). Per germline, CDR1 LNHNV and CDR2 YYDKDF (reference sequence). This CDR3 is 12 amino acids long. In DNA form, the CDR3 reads TGTGCCACCAGCAGGAAGGACAGAAGCTACATCTTC. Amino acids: CATSRKDRSYIF.

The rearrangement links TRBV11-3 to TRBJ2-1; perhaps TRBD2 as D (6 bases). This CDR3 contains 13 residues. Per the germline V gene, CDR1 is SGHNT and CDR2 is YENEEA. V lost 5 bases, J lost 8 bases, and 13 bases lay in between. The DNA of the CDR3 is TGTGCCAGCAGCCTGGAGGGGAGGCATGAGCAGTTCTTC. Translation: CASSLEGRHEQFF.

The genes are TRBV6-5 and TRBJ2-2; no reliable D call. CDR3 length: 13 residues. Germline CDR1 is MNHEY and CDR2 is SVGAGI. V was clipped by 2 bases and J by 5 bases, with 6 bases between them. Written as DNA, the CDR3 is TGTGCCAGCAGTTACCAGAGGACCGGGGAGCTGTTTTTT. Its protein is CASSYQRTGELFF.

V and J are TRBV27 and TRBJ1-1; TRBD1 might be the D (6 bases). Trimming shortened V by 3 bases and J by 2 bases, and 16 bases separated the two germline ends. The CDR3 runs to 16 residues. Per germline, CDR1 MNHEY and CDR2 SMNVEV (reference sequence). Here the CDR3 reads CASSLGRGLRNTEAFF. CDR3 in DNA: TGTGCCAGCAGTTTGGGCAGGGGATTAAGAAACACTGAAGCTTTCTTT.

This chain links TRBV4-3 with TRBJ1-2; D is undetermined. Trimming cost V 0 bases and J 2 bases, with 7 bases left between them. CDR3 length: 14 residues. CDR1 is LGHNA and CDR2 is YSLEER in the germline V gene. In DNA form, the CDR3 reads TGCGCCAGCAGCCAAGAAGGCAGGAACTATGGCTACACCTTC. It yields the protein CASSQEGRNYGYTF.

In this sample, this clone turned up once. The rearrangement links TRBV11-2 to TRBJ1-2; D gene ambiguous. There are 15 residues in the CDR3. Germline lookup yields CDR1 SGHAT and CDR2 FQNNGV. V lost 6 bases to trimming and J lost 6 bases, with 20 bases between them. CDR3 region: CASSRPFSGVHGYTF. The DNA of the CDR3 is TGTGCCAGCAGTAGACCCTTTTCAGGCGTGCATGGCTACACCTTC.

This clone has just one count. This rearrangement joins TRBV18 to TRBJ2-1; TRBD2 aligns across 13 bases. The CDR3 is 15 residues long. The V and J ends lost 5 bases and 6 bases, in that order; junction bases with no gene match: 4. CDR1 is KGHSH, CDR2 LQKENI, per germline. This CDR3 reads CASSTSGGASNEQFF. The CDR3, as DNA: TGTGCCAGCTCAACTAGCGGGGGGGCCTCCAATGAGCAGTTCTTC.

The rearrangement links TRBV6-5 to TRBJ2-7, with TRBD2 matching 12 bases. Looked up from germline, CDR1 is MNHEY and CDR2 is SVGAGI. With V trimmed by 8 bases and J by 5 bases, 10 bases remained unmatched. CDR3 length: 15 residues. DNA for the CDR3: TGTGCCAGCGCCCTCAGACTAGCGGGAGCCCACGAGCAGTACTTC. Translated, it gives CASALRLAGAHEQYF.

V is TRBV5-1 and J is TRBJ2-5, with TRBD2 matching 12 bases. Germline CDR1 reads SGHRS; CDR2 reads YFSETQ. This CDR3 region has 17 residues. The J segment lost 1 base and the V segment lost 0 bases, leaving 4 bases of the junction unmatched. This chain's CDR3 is CASSLVLAGGLQETQYF. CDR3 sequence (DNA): TGCGCCAGCAGCTTGGTTCTAGCGGGAGGGCTCCAAGAGACCCAGTACTTC.

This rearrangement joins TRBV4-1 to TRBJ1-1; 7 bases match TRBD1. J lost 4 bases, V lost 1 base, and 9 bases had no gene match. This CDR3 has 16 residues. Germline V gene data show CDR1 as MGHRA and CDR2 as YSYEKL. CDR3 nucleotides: TGCGCCAGCAGCCAAGTACTAGGGGGCTGGGGCACTGAAGCTTTCTTT. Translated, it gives CASSQVLGGWGTEAFF.

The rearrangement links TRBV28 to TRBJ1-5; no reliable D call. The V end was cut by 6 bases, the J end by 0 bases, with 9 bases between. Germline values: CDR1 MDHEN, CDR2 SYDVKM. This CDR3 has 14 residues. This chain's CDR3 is CASRATYSNQPQHF. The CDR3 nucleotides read TGTGCCAGCAGAGCAACTTATAGCAATCAGCCCCAGCATTTT.

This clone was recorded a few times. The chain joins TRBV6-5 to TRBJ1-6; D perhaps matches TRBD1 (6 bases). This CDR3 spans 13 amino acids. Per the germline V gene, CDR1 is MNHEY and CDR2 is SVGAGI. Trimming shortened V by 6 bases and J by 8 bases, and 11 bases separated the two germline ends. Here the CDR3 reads CASSPNRDSPLHF. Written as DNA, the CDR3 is TGTGCCAGCAGCCCCAACAGGGATTCACCCCTCCACTTT.

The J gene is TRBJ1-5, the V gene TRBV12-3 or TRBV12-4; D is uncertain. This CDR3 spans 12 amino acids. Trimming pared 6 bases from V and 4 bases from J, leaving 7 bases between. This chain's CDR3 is CASRIANQPQHF. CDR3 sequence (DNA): TGTGCCAGCAGGATCGCGAATCAGCCCCAGCATTTT.

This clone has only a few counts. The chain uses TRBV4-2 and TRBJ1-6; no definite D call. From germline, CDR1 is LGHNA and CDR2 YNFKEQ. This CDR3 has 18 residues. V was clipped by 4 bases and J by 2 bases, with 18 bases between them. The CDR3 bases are TGTGCCAGCAGCCTGGGCGGAGGGATTCAGCCCTATAATTCACCCCTCCACTTT. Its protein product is CASSLGGGIQPYNSPLHF.

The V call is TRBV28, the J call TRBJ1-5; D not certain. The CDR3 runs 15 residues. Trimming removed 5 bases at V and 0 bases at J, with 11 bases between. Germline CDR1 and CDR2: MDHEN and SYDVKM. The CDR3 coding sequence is TGTGCCAGCAGTCCCAGAATATATAGCAATCAGCCCCAGCATTTT. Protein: CASSPRIYSNQPQHF.

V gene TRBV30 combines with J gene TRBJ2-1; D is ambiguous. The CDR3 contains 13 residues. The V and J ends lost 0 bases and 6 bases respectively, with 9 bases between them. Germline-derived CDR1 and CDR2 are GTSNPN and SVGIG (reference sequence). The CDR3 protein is CAWSVLQINEQFF. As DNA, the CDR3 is TGTGCCTGGAGTGTTCTACAGATCAATGAGCAGTTCTTC.

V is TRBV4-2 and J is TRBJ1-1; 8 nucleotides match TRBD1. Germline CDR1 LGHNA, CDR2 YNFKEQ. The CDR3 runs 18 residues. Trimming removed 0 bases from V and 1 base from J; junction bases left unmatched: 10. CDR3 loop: CASSQDPGTGPKNTEAFF. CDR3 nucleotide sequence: TGTGCCAGCAGCCAAGACCCTGGGACAGGACCTAAGAACACTGAAGCTTTCTTT.

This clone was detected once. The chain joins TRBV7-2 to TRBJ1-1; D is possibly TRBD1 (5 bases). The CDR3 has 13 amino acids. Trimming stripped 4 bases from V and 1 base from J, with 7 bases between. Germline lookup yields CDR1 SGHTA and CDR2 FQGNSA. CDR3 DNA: TGTGCCAGCAGCTATGACAGGAACACTGAAGCTTTCTTT. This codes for CASSYDRNTEAFF.

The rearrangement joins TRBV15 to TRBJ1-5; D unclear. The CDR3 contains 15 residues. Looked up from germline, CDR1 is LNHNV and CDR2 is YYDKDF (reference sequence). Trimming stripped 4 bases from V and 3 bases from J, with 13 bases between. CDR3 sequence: CATSNWQVDNQPQHF. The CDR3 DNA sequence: TGTGCCACCAGCAACTGGCAGGTAGACAATCAGCCCCAGCATTTT. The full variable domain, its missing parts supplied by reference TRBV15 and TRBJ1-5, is DAMVIQNPRYQVTQFGKPVTLSCSQTLNHNVMYWYQQKSSQAPKLLFHYYDKDFNNEADTPDNFQSRRPNTSFCFLDIRSPGLGDTAMYLCATSNWQVDNQPQHFGDGTRLSIL.

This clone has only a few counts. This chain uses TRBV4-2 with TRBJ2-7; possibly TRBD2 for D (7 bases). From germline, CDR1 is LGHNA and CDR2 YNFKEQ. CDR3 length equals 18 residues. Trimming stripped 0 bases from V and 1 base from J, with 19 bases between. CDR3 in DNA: TGTGCCAGCAGCCAAGATCGGGGGGCCAGAAGTAAATCCTACGAGCAGTACTTC. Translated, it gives CASSQDRGARSKSYEQYF.